This T cell receptor beta chain is from a study of blood T cell repertoires in COVID-19. The wider study: There were acute and convalescent COVID-19 samples, and they came from the United States, Italy and Spain. PBMCs, B-cell-depleted T cells, or T cells were the source of the cDNA or gDNA that made up the material.

In the original workflow: Scientists estimated how many nucleated cells there were by amplifying reference gene primers. Clones were sequenced by immunoSEQ multiplex PCR, and TCRdb holds only the in-frame ones, with some missing. D and trimming come from the DNA, and the V and J calls and clone size come from that table. The sample carries over 150,000 clones, just over 85% recorded once. V shed 3 bases and J shed 2 bases, with 20 bases lying between them. CDR3 length equals 18 residues. Germline V CDR1 and CDR2: LNHDA, SQIVND (reference sequence). The sequence came from a man aged 45 to 65 with active or convalescent COVID-19. V and J are TRBV19 and TRBJ1-3; tentative D call: TRBD1 (5 bases). The sample taken for sequencing was peripheral blood. Written as DNA, the CDR3 is TGTGCCAGTAGTATCCCCACGGGTGGTCAGGGCACTGGAAACACCATATATTTT. This codes for CASSIPTGGQGTGNTIYF.